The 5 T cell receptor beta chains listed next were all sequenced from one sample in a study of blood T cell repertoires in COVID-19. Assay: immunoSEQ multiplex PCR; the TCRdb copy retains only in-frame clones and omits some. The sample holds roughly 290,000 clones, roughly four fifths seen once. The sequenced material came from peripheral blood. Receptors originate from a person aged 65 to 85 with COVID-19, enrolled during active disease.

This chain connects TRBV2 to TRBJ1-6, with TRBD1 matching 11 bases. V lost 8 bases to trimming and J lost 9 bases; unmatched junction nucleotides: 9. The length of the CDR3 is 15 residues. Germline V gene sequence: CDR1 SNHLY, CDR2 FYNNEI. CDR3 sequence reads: CASLLEDRGLSPLHF. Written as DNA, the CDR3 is TGTGCCAGCCTCCTCGAGGACAGGGGGCTTTCACCCCTCCACTTT. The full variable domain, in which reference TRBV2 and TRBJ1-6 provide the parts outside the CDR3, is EPEVTQTPSHQVTQMGQEVILRCVPISNHLYFYWYRQILGQKVEFLVSFYNNEISEKSEIFDDQFSVERPDGSNFTLKIRSTKLEDSAMYFCASLLEDRGLSPLHFGNGTRLTVT.

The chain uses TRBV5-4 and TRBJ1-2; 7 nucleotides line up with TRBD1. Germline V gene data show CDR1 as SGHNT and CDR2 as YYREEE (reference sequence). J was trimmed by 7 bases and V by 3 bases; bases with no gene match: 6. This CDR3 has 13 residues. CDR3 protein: CASSWQGDPGYTF. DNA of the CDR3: TGTGCCAGCAGCTGGCAGGGGGACCCTGGCTACACCTTC.

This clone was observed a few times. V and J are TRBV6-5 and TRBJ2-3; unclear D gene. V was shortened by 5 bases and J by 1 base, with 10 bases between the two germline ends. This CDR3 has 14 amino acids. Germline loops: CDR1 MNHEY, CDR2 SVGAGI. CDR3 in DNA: TGTGCCAGCAGTATGTCTTTCCGCACAGATACGCAGTATTTT. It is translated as CASSMSFRTDTQYF.

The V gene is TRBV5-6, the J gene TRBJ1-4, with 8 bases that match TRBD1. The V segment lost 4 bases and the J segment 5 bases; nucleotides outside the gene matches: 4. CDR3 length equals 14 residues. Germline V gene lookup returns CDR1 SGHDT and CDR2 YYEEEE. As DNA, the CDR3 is TGTGCCAGCAGCCGACAGGGGTTAAATGAAAAACTGTTTTTT. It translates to CASSRQGLNEKLFF.

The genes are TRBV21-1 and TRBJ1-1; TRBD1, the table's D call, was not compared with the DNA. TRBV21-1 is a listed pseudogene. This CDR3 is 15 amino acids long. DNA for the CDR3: TGTGCCAGCAGCAAAGGGGGCATCGAGAACACTGAAGCTTTCTTT. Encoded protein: CASSKGGIENTEAFF.